This T cell receptor beta chain was obtained from a study of HIV-infected patients and healthy controls. This clonotype is medium-sized by share. Trimming stripped 1 base from V and 0 bases from J, with 10 bases between. The length of the CDR3 is 17 residues. All unsorted peripheral T cells were captured because whole blood was used without fractionation. Control samples came from around ten uninfected healthy donors, four of them resampled after roughly 3 months. RNA came from approximately 2.6 ml of peripheral blood. Approximately 500 ng RNA was reverse transcribed with alpha and beta constant-region primers. Using multiplexing indices, alpha and beta chain libraries were generated apart by chain-specific third strand synthesis. Each CDR3 protein is one row after TCRdb ran MiXCR on the 5' RACE reads. The repertoire holds roughly 25,000 distinct CDR3 sequences, with approximately 7.7% as singletons.

The sample taken for sequencing was blood. The chain combines TRBV12-3 or TRBV12-4 with TRBJ2-6, with TRBD1 as a possible D gene (6 bases). The sequence derives from an adult in good health. The CDR3 loop reads CASSLVQGFSGANVLTF. The CDR3 nucleotides read TGTGCCAGCAGTTTAGTACAGGGATTCTCTGGGGCCAACGTCCTGACTTTC.